This T cell receptor beta chain was found in a study of T cell changes during pregnancy in multiple sclerosis. Here immunoSEQ multiplex PCR was the method, and the copy in TCRdb shows in-frame clones only, minus some. This table has around 57,000 clones, around 91% appearing once. The germline CDR1 and CDR2 sequences are MNHNY and SVGAGI (reference sequence). The CDR3 is made up of 16 amino acids. V gave up 7 bases and J gave up 1 base, with 16 bases separating them. The chain couples TRBV6-6 to TRBJ2-2, with D possibly being TRBD1 (6 bases). The TCR comes from a female donor in good health, enrolled as a control in a pregnancy study. The sequenced sample was peripheral blood, obtained after pregnancy. CDR3 loop: CASTPTGQLNTGELFF. DNA of the CDR3: TGTGCCAGCACCCCTACCGGACAGTTGAACACCGGGGAGCTGTTTTTT.